The 14 T cell receptor beta chains reported below all come from one sample, sequenced in a study of blood T cell repertoires in COVID-19. TCRdb keeps only in-frame clones here, not all; method: immunoSEQ multiplex PCR. This sample yields around 180,000 clones, of which 75% to 90% are seen a single time; 2% to 2.5% belongs to the top ten. Sequenced input: peripheral blood. These receptor sequences come from a man between 65 and 85 years old with active or convalescent COVID-19.

The chain recombines TRBV2 with TRBJ2-3; TRBD1 is a possible D gene (5 bases). The CDR3 totals 14 residues. Germline V gene lookup returns CDR1 SNHLY and CDR2 FYNNEI. V gave up 2 bases and J gave up 6 bases, with 12 bases separating them. CDR3 in DNA: TGTGCCAGCAGTGAACGTAGGGGTGCGGATACGCAGTATTTT. Protein product: CASSERRGADTQYF.

The CDR3 loop is CASSPDSSYGYTF. CDR3 coding DNA: TGTGCCAGCAGTCCCGACAGTAGCTATGGCTACACCTTC. J is TRBJ1-2 and V is TRBV6-5; D might be TRBD1 (5 bases). CDR1 and CDR2 from the germline V gene are MNHEY and SVGAGI. CDR3 length: 13 amino acids. V lost 5 bases and J 4 bases, leaving 11 bases between the germline ends.

The chain couples TRBV10-3 to TRBJ2-2, with TRBD2 identical over 10 bases. Looked up from germline, CDR1 is ENHRY and CDR2 is SYGVKD. The CDR3 consists of 14 residues. After removal of 7 bases from V and 5 bases from J, the junction contained 4 bases not matched to a gene. The CDR3, as DNA: TGTGCCATCAAACCGGGACTAGCGACCGGGGAGCTGTTTTTT. As protein: CAIKPGLATGELFF.

This chain connects TRBV28 to TRBJ1-4; D is perhaps TRBD1 (6 bases). Germline V CDR1 and CDR2: MDHEN, SYDVKM. This CDR3 is built from 16 residues. V dropped 0 bases and J dropped 0 bases, with 8 bases sitting between them. CDR3 protein: CASSLWDSATNEKLFF. The CDR3 region has the DNA TGTGCCAGCAGTTTATGGGACAGTGCAACTAATGAAAAACTGTTTTTT.

This sequence joins TRBV2 and TRBJ2-5; D is undetermined. V shed 2 bases and J shed 5 bases, with 9 bases lying between them. Germline V gene lookup returns CDR1 SNHLY and CDR2 FYNNEI. This CDR3 contains 13 residues. CDR3 sequence: CASSELPGETQYF. The CDR3 nucleotides are TGTGCCAGCAGTGAATTGCCCGGTGAGACCCAGTACTTC.

Concerning this clone: Compared with germline, one end of the junction differs, possibly owing to a read error. The J gene is TRBJ2-1, the V gene TRBV6-1; 7 positions match TRBD1. CDR1 and CDR2 from the germline V gene are MNHNS and SASEGT. The CDR3 totals 13 residues. CDR3 nucleotides: TGTGCCAGCAGTGAAGCAGGGGAGACAGGGTGGGTCTTC. Its protein is CASSEAGETGWVF.

The J gene is TRBJ1-1, the V gene TRBV5-1; maybe TRBD1 (6 bases). There are 14 residues in the CDR3. The germline V and J ends were trimmed by 6 bases and 5 bases, with 17 bases remaining between them. Germline V gene sequence: CDR1 SGHRS, CDR2 YFSETQ. CDR3 nucleotides: TGCGCCAGCACAACTGGGGCAGGGGTAACTGAAGCTTTCTTT. It codes for CASTTGAGVTEAFF.

This sequence joins TRBV5-1 and TRBJ2-5, with D possibly being TRBD1 (6 bases). The CDR3 has 14 amino acids. V was cut by 4 bases and J by 5 bases, with 15 bases left in between. In germline, CDR1 is SGHRS, CDR2 YFSETQ. Written as DNA, the CDR3 is TGCGCCAGCAGCGTCAGGGGTGACCTGGAGACCCAGTACTTC. Residues: CASSVRGDLETQYF.

The gene calls are TRBV5-1 and TRBJ2-3; TRBD1 matches 11 bases. CDR1 and CDR2 (germline): SGHRS, YFSETQ. Trimming at V came to 4 bases and at J to 3 bases, leaving 4 bases not matched to a gene. The CDR3 extends over 15 amino acids. CDR3 region: CASSGTGGGTDTQYF. The CDR3 coding sequence is TGCGCCAGCAGCGGGACAGGGGGTGGGACAGATACGCAGTATTTT.

This chain connects TRBV30 to TRBJ1-5, with TRBD1 as a possible D gene (5 bases). This CDR3 spans 15 amino acids. Trimming cost V 3 bases and J 1 base, with 13 bases left between them. The V gene's germline CDR1 is GTSNPN and CDR2 SVGIG (reference sequence). This CDR3 is CAWSAVGGSNQPQHF. The CDR3 nucleotides are TGTGCCTGGAGCGCAGTGGGGGGAAGCAATCAGCCCCAGCATTTT.

The table lists this clone with a count of one. The chain carries TRBV10-3 and TRBJ2-3, with 7 bases that match TRBD1. The CDR3 length is 14 residues. From germline, CDR1 is ENHRY and CDR2 SYGVKD. V lost 3 bases to trimming and J lost 8 bases; unmatched junction nucleotides: 8. The CDR3 region has the DNA TGTGCCATCAGTGAACCACCGACAGGGCGTACGCAGTATTTT. Translation gives CAISEPPTGRTQYF.

In regard to this clone: One end of the junction is discordant with germline, which a read error may explain. V and J are TRBV3-1 (or the pseudogene TRBV3-2) and TRBJ1-2; TRBD1 is a possible D gene (6 bases). The CDR3 covers 14 residues. The germline CDR1 and CDR2 sequences are LGHDT and YNNKEL (reference sequence). CDR3 sequence reads: CASSPAAGGYSYTF. CDR3 DNA sequence: TGTGCCAGCAGCCCAGCAGCGGGGGGCTATAGCTACACCTTC.

Concerning this clone itself: The identical CDR3 is also encoded by other nucleotide sequences in the sample. The chain employs TRBV28 and TRBJ1-5, with 10 bases fitting TRBD1. The CDR3 loop spans 15 amino acids. Germline loops: CDR1 MDHEN, CDR2 SYDVKM. V shed 3 bases and J 2 bases; nucleotides not matched to a gene: 1. The CDR3, as DNA: TGTGCCAGCAGTTTGGGGACAGGGGGCAATCAGCCCCAGCATTTT. Translating it yields CASSLGTGGNQPQHF.

The chain joins TRBV19 to TRBJ2-3; TRBD2 aligns across 9 bases. Losses at the gene ends were 5 bases for V and 3 bases for J; bases not matched to a gene: 6. Per germline, CDR1 LNHDA and CDR2 SQIVND (reference sequence). The CDR3 extends over 15 amino acids. CDR3 DNA: TGTGCCAGTAGTCTCGGACTAGCGAAGACAGATACGCAGTATTTT. It codes for CASSLGLAKTDTQYF. The whole variable domain, remainder taken from reference TRBV19 and TRBJ2-3, is DGGITQSPKYLFRKEGQNVTLSCEQNLNHDAMYWYRQDPGQGLRLIYYSQIVNDFQKGDIAEGYSVSREKKESFPLTVTSAQKNPTAFYLCASSLGLAKTDTQYFGPGTRLTVL.